These 5 T cell receptor beta chains were sequenced from one sample in a study of response to subunit inactivated influenza vaccine. MiXCR, run by TCRdb on the RT-PCR reads, gives a single entry per CDR3 protein. This sample carries more than 700,000 distinct CDR3 sequences, approximately 21% of them seen once, and the ten largest clones take roughly a tenth. The source was PBMCs from blood, collected around 5 days after vaccination. Source of these receptors: a man aged 50 or older who received an inactivated influenza vaccine.

The chain uses TRBV18 and TRBJ2-2; D possibly corresponds to TRBD2 (7 bases). Germline CDR1 is KGHSH and CDR2 is LQKENI. There are 18 residues in the CDR3. V dropped 0 bases and J dropped 0 bases, with 14 bases sitting between them. The DNA of the CDR3 is TGTGCCAGCTCACCACCGCGGGGGCAGGGAACGAACACCGGGGAGCTGTTTTTT. Protein product: CASSPPRGQGTNTGELFF.

This clonotype appeared a few times. The V gene is TRBV12-3 or TRBV12-4, the J gene TRBJ2-7, with D perhaps being TRBD1 or TRBD2 (6 bases each). The CDR3 has 14 residues. The V gene lost 5 bases and the J gene lost 3 bases, with 14 bases spanning the gap. The CDR3 DNA sequence: TGTGCCAGCAGTACCCACGGGGGCATCTACGAGCAGTACTTC. This encodes CASSTHGGIYEQYF.

The chain joins TRBV2 to TRBJ2-7, with 10 bases matching TRBD1. V shed 9 bases, J shed 6 bases, and the junction held 5 bases outside the gene matches. The CDR3 is 12 amino acids. CDR1 and CDR2 (germline): SNHLY, FYNNEI. This chain's CDR3 is CARRDRGAEQYF. DNA of the CDR3: TGTGCCAGAAGGGACAGGGGTGCCGAGCAGTACTTC. Complete variable domain (other parts from reference TRBV2 and TRBJ2-7): EPEVTQTPSHQVTQMGQEVILRCVPISNHLYFYWYRQILGQKVEFLVSFYNNEISEKSEIFDDQFSVERPDGSNFTLKIRSTKLEDSAMYFCARRDRGAEQYFGPGTRLTVT.

V and J are TRBV7-9 and TRBJ2-7, with 12 bases aligning to TRBD2. The CDR3 length is 17 residues. Per the germline V gene, CDR1 is SEHNR and CDR2 is FQNEAQ (reference sequence). V lost 5 bases to trimming and J lost 0 bases; unmatched junction nucleotides: 8. CDR3 sequence: CASSQGTSGLSSYEQYF. In DNA form, the CDR3 reads TGTGCCAGCAGCCAGGGGACTAGCGGGTTGAGCTCCTACGAGCAGTACTTC.

There are many counts of this clonotype. This sequence joins TRBV4-2 and TRBJ2-1; 10 positions agree with TRBD1. The J segment lost 1 base and the V segment lost 1 base, leaving 13 bases of the junction unmatched. Germline CDR1 is LGHNA and CDR2 is YNFKEQ. The CDR3 is 20 residues long. The CDR3 DNA reads TGTGCCAGCAGCCAAGCGCTCTGGACAGGGGGTCGCGGTTCCTACAATGAGCAGTTCTTC. This codes for CASSQALWTGGRGSYNEQFF.